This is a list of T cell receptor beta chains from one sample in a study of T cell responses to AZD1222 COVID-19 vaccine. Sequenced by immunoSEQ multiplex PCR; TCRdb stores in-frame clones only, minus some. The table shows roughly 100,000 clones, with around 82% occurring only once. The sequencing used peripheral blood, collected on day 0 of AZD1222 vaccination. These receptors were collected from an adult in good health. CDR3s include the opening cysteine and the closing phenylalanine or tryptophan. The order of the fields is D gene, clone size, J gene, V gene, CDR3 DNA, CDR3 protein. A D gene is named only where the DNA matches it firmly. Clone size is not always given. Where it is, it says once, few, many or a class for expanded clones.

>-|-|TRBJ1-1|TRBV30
TGTGCCTGGAACAGGGACTCGAACACTGAAGCTTTCTTT
CAWNRDSNTEAFF
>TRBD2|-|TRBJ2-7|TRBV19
TGTGCCAGTAGTGCTCAAAAGGGACTAGCGGGGGAAGAGTACTTC
CASSAQKGLAGEEYF
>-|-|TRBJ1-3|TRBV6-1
TGTGCCAGCAGTGAAGCGGATTGGGCGGGTAACACCATATATTTT
CASSEADWAGNTIYF
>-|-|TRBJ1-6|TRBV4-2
TGTGCCAGCAGCCAAGCCAAGTCCTATAATTCACCCCTCCACTTT
CASSQAKSYNSPLHF
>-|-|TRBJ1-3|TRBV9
TGTGCCAGCAGCCAAGGACTCAGCTCTGGAAACACCATATATTTT
CASSQGLSSGNTIYF
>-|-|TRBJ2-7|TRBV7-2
TGTGCCAGCAGCCTAGACGGGGGGCGGTCCTACGAGCAGTACTTC
CASSLDGGRSYEQYF
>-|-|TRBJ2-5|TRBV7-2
TGTGCCAGTCGTGCGGCGGAGACCCAGTACTTC
CASRAAETQYF
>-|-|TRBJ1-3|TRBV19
TGTGCCAGTAGTCCGAGGGAAAGCAGAAACACCATATATTTT
CASSPRESRNTIYF
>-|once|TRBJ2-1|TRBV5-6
TGTGCCAGCAGCTCCATCCACCGGGACCGAAATGAGCAGTTCTTC
CASSSIHRDRNEQFF
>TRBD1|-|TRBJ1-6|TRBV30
TGTGCCTGGAGTAGTTTCGGACAGGGTAAATCACCCCTCCACTTT
CAWSSFGQGKSPLHF
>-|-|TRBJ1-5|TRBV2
TGTGCCAGCAGTGATCGGGCAGGGTTCCAGCCCCAGCATTTT
CASSDRAGFQPQHF
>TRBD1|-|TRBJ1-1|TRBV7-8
TGTGCCAGCAGCCCGACAGGGAACATCGGCACTGAAGCTTTCTTT
CASSPTGNIGTEAFF
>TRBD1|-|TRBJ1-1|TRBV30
TGTGCCTGGATGGGTTGGGACAGGGGCGTCGTGGCTTTCTTT
CAWMGWDRGVVAFF
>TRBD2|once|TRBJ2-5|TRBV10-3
TGTGCCATCCGACTAGCGGGAGGAGAGACCCAGTACTTC
CAIRLAGGETQYF
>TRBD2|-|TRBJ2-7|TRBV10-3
TGTGCCATCAAGGGCGGGAGTTCTAGCGAGCAGTACTTC
CAIKGGSSSEQYF
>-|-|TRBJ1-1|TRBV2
TGTGCCAGCAGTTTAGAGGGGGGAACCACTGAAGCTTTCTTT
CASSLEGGTTEAFF
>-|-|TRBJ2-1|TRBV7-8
TGTGCCAGCAGCTTAGGGGGCGGGAACGGATACAATGAGCAGTTCTTC
CASSLGGGNGYNEQFF
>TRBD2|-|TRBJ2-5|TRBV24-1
TGTGCCACCAGCCAGTATTCGGGACTACTAACAGAGACCCAGTACTTC
CATSQYSGLLTETQYF
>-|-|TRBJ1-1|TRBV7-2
TGTGCCAGCAGCCCGGATAACCCCGGTTTGGCCACTGAAGCTTTCTTT
CASSPDNPGLATEAFF
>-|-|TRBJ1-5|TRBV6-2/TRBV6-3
TGTGCCAGCAGTTCCATGGGACTGTCGGGTCAGCCCCAGCATTTT
CASSSMGLSGQPQHF
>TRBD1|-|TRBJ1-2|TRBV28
TGTGCCAGCACCCAGGGGGGGCGGTATGGCTACACCTTC
CASTQGGRYGYTF
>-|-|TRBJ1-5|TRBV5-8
TGTGCCAGCAGCTTGGTTGTTCAGCCCCAGCATTTT
CASSLVVQPQHF
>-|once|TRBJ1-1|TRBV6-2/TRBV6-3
TGTGCCAGCAGCTGGGGACAACGGAACACTGAAGCTTTCTTT
CASSWGQRNTEAFF
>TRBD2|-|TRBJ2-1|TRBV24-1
TGTGCCACCAGTCGTGCTAGCGGGGGGGCCCGGGGTGAGCAGTTCTTC
CATSRASGGARGEQFF
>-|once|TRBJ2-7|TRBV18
TGTGCCAGCTCACCGGAGTTAACAGGGAGGTTTATGGAGCAGTACTTC
CASSPELTGRFMEQYF
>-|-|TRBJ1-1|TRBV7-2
TGTGCCAGCAGCTTTACCGGGTTGAACACTGAAGCTTTCTTT
CASSFTGLNTEAFF
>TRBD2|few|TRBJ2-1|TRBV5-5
TGTGCCAGCAGCTTGACGGGGGGCTCCTACAATGAGCAGTTCTTC
CASSLTGGSYNEQFF
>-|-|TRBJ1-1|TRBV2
TGTGCCAGCAGTGGGGCAGACAGCGGGGCTTTCTTT
CASSGADSGAFF
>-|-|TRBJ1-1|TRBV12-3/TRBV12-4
TGTGCCAGCAGGTTGGACAGGAACACTGAAGCTTTCTTT
CASRLDRNTEAFF
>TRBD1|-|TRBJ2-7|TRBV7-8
TGTGCCAGCAGCTTAGGCGTGGACAGGGGCTCCTACGAGCAGTACTTC
CASSLGVDRGSYEQYF
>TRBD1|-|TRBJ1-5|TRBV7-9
TGTGCCAGCAGCTCAGGGGACAGCTATAGCAATCAGCCCCAGCATTTT
CASSSGDSYSNQPQHF
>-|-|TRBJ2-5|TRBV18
TGTGCCAGCTCACTTTTCGGGGAAACGGAGACCCAGTACTTC
CASSLFGETETQYF
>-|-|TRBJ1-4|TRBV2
TGTGCCAGCACCGAACAGGCCGGCGATGAAAAACTGTTTTTT
CASTEQAGDEKLFF
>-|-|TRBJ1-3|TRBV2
TGTGCCAGCAGCCTGGGGACCACGCTAGGCACCATATATTTT
CASSLGTTLGTIYF
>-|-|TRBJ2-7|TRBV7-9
TGTGCCAGCAGTTACCGCTACGAGCAGTACTTC
CASSYRYEQYF